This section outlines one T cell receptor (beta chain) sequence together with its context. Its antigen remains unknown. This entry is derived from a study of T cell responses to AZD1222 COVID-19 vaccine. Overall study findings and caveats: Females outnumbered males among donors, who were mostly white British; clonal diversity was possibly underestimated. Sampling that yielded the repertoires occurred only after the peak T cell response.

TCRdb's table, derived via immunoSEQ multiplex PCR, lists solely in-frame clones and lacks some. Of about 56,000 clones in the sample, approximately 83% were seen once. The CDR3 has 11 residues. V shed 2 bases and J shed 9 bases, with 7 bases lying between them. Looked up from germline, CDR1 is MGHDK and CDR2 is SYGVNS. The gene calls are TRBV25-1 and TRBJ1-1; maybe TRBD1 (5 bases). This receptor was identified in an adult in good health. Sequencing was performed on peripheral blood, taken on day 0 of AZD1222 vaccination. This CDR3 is CASSEPGQAFF. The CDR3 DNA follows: TGTGCCAGCAGTGAACCAGGGCAAGCTTTCTTT. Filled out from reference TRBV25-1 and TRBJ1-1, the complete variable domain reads EADIYQTPRYLVIGTGKKITLECSQTMGHDKMYWYQQDPGMELHLIHYSYGVNSTEKGDLSSESTVSRIRTEHFPLTLESARPSHTSQYLCASSEPGQAFFGQGTRLTVV.